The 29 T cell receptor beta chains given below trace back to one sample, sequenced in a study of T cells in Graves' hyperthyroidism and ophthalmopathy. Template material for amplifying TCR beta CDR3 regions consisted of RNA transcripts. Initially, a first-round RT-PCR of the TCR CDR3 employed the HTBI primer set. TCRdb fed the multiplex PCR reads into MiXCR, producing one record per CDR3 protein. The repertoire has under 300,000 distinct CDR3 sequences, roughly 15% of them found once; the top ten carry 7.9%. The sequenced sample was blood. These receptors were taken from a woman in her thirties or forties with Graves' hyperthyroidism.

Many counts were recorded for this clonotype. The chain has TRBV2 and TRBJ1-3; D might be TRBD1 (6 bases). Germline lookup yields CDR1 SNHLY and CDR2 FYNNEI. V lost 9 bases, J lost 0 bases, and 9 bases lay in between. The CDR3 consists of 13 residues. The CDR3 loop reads CASGQTSGNTIYF. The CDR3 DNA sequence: TGTGCCAGTGGACAGACCTCTGGAAACACCATATATTTT. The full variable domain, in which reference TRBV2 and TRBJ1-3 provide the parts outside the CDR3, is EPEVTQTPSHQVTQMGQEVILRCVPISNHLYFYWYRQILGQKVEFLVSFYNNEISEKSEIFDDQFSVERPDGSNFTLKIRSTKLEDSAMYFCASGQTSGNTIYFGEGSWLTVV.

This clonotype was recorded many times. CDR3 protein: CAISESAGAQPQHF. DNA for the CDR3: TGTGCCATCAGTGAGTCGGCAGGGGCTCAGCCCCAGCATTTT. The chain couples TRBV10-3 to TRBJ1-5; D perhaps matches TRBD1 (6 bases). Germline values: CDR1 ENHRY, CDR2 SYGVKD. The CDR3 length is 14 residues. The V end was cut by 0 bases, the J end by 6 bases, with 9 bases between.

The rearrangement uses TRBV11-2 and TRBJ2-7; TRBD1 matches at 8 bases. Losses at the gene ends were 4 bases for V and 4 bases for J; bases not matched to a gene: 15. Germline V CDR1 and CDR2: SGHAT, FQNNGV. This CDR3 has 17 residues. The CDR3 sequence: CASSSTGAATDKYEQYF. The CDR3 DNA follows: TGTGCCAGCAGCTCGACAGGGGCGGCCACAGACAAGTACGAGCAGTACTTC.

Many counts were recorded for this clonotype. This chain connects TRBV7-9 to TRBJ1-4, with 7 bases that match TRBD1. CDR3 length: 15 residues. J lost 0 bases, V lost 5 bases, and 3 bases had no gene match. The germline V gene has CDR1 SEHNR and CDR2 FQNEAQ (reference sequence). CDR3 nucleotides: TGTGCCAGCAGCCGGGACAGAACAACTAATGAAAAACTGTTTTTT. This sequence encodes CASSRDRTTNEKLFF.

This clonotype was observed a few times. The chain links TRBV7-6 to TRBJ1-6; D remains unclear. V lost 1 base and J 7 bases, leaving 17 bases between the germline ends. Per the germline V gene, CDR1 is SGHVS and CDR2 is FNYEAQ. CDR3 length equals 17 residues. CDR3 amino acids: CASSLGRERSSNSPLHF. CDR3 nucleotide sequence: TGTGCCAGCAGCTTAGGAAGGGAAAGGTCGTCAAATTCACCCCTCCACTTT.

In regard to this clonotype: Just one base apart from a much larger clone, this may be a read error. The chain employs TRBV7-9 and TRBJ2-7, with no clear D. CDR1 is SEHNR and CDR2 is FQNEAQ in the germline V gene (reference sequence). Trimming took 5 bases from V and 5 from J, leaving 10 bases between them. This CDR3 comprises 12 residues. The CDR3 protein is CASSHLVDEQYF. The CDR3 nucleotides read TGTGCCAGCAGCCACCTGGTCGACGAGCAGTACTTC.

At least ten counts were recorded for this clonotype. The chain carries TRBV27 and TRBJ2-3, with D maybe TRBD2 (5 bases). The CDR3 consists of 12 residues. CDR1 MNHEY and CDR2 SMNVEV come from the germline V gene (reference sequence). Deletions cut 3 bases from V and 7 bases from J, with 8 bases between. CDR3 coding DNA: TGTGCCAGCAGTTTGGACTCATATACGCAGTATTTT. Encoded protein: CASSLDSYTQYF.

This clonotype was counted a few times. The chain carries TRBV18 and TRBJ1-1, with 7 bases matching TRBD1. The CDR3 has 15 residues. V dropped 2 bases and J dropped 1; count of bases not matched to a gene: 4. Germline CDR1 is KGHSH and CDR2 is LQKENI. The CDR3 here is CASSPAYRGNTEAFF. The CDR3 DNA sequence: TGTGCCAGCTCACCAGCTTACAGGGGGAACACTGAAGCTTTCTTT.

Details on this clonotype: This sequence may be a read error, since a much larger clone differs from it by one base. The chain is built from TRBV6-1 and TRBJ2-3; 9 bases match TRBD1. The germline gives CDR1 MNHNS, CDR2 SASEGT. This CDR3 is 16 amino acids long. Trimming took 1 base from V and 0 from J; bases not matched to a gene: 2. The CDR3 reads CASSEVGQGSTDTQYF. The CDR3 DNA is TGTGCCAGCAGTGAAGTGGGACAGGGAAGCACAGATACGCAGTATTTT.

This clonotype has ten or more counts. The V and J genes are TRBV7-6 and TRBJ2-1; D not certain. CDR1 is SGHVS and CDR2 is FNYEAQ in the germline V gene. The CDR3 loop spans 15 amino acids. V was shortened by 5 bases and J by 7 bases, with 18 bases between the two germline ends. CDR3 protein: CASSRPTGFSNEQFF. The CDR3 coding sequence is TGTGCCAGCAGCCGTCCCACCGGGTTCTCTAATGAGCAGTTCTTC. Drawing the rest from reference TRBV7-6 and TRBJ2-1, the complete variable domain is GAGVSQSPRYKVTKRGQDVALRCDPISGHVSLYWYRQALGQGPEFLTYFNYEAQQDKSGLPNDRFSAERPEGSISTLTIQRTEQRDSAMYRCASSRPTGFSNEQFFGPGTRLTVL.

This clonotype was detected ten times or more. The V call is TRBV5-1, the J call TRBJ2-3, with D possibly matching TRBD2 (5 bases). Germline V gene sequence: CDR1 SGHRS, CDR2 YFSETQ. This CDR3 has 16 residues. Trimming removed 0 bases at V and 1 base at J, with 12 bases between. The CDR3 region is CASSLDRAGRTDTQYF. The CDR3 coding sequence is TGCGCCAGCAGCTTGGATAGGGCGGGTCGCACAGATACGCAGTATTTT.

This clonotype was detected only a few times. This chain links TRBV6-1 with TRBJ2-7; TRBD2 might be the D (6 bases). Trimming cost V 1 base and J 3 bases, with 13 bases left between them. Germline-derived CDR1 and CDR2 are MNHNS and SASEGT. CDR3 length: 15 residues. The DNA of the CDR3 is TGTGCCAGCAGTGAAGATGGGGGAGGAGTCTACGAGCAGTACTTC. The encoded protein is CASSEDGGGVYEQYF.

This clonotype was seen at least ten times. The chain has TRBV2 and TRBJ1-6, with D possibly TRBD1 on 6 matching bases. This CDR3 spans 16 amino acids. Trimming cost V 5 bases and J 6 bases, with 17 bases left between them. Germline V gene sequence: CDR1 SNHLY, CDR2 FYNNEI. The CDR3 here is CASSSGQLRFNSPLHF. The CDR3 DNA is TGTGCCAGCAGTTCCGGACAGCTCCGTTTTAATTCACCCCTCCACTTT.

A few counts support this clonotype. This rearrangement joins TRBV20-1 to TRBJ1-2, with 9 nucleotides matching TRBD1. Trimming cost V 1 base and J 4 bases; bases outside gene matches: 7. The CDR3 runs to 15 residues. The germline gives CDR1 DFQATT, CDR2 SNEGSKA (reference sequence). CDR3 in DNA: TGCAGTGCTAGAGGGGGGACAGGGATAGGCTATGGCTACACCTTC. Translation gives CSARGGTGIGYGYTF.

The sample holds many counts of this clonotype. The CDR3 here is CATSGTGFVGYTF. The CDR3 region has the DNA TGTGCCACCAGCGGGACGGGGTTTGTCGGCTACACCTTC. The chain has TRBV15 and TRBJ1-2; maybe TRBD1 (5 bases). Germline lookup yields CDR1 LNHNV and CDR2 YYDKDF (reference sequence). The CDR3 covers 13 residues. The V end lost 5 bases, the J end lost 8 bases, and 15 bases lay between the germline ends.

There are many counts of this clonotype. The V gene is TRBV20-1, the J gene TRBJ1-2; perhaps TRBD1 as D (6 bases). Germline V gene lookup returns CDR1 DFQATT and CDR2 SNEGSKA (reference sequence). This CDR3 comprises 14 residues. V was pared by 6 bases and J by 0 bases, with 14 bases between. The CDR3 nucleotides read TGCAGTGCAACCGGGACAATAACTAACTATGGCTACACCTTC. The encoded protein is CSATGTITNYGYTF.

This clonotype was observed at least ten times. CDR3 nucleotide sequence: TGTGCCAGCAGTCGACAGAGAAACACTGAAGCTTTCTTT. Translated: CASSRQRNTEAFF. The chain has TRBV6-1 and TRBJ1-1, with D perhaps TRBD1 (5 bases). Trimming pared 5 bases from V and 2 bases from J, leaving 9 bases between. This CDR3 has 13 residues. Germline V gives CDR1 MNHNS, CDR2 SASEGT.

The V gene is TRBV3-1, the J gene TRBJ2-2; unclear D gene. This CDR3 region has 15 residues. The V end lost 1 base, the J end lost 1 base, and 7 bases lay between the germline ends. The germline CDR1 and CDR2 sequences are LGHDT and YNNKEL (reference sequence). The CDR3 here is CASSQVTQNTGELFF. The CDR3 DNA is TGTGCCAGCAGCCAAGTGACTCAGAACACCGGGGAGCTGTTTTTT.

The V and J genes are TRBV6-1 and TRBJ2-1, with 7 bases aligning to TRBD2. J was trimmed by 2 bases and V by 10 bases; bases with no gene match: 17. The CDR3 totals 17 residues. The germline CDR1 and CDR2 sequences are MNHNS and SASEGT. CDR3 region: CAIRLGNSGPAYNEQFF. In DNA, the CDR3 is TGTGCCATCAGGCTGGGGAATAGCGGGCCAGCCTACAATGAGCAGTTCTTC.

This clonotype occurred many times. CDR3 sequence: CSARMWDVGETQYF. Written as DNA, the CDR3 is TGCAGTGCTAGAATGTGGGATGTTGGGGAGACCCAGTACTTC. This chain uses TRBV20-1 with TRBJ2-5; D gene unclear. This CDR3 is 14 amino acids long. The germline V gene encodes CDR1 DFQATT and CDR2 SNEGSKA (reference sequence). V dropped 2 bases and J dropped 5 bases, with 15 bases sitting between them.

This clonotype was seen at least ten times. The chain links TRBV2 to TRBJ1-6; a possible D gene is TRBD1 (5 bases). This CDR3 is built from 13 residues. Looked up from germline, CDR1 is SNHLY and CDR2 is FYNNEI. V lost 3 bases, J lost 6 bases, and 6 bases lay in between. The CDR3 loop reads CASSDGGNSPLHF. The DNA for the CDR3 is TGTGCCAGCAGTGATGGGGGTAATTCACCCCTCCACTTT.

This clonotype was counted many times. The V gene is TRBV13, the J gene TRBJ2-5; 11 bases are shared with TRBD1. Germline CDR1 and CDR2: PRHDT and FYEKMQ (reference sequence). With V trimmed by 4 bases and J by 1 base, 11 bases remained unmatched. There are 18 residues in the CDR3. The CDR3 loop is CASSSNPGQGGTQETQYF. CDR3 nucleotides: TGTGCCAGCAGCTCGAACCCGGGACAGGGGGGGACCCAAGAGACCCAGTACTTC.

In DNA, the CDR3 is TGTGCCAGCAGCCAATTGGGGGACATTAAAGACGAGCAGTACTTC. It yields the protein CASSQLGDIKDEQYF. The chain joins TRBV14 to TRBJ2-7; a possible D gene is TRBD1 (6 bases). The CDR3 has 15 residues. Trimming left V 2 bases short and J 5 bases short, with 16 bases between. Germline lookup yields CDR1 SGHDN and CDR2 FVKESK. The full variable domain, with the rest looked up from reference TRBV14 and TRBJ2-7, is EAGVTQFPSHSVIEKGQTVTLRCDPISGHDNLYWYRRVMGKEIKFLLHFVKESKQDESGMPNNRFLAERTGGTYSTLKVQPAELEDSGVYFCASSQLGDIKDEQYFGPGTRLTVT.

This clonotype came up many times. The CDR3 DNA reads as TGTGCCAGCAGTTCCCGCTCGGGACTAGCGTGGTACGAGCAGTACTTC. It codes for CASSSRSGLAWYEQYF. The chain combines TRBV6-1 with TRBJ2-7; 10 nucleotides agree with TRBD2. V was pared by 5 bases and J by 4 bases, with 11 bases of the junction left unmatched. Per the germline V gene, CDR1 is MNHNS and CDR2 is SASEGT. There are 16 residues in the CDR3.

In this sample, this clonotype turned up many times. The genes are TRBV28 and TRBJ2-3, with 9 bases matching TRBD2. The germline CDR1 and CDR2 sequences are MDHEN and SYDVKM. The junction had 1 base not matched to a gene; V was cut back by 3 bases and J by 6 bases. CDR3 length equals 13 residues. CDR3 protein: CASSFGLADTQYF. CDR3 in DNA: TGTGCCAGCAGTTTTGGACTAGCGGATACGCAGTATTTT.

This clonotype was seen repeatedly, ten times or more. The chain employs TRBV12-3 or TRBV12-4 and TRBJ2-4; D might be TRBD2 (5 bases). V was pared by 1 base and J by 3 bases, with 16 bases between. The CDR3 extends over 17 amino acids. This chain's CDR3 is CASSLEGSSGGKNIQYF. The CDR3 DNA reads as TGTGCCAGCAGTTTAGAAGGGAGCAGTGGTGGCAAAAACATTCAGTACTTC.

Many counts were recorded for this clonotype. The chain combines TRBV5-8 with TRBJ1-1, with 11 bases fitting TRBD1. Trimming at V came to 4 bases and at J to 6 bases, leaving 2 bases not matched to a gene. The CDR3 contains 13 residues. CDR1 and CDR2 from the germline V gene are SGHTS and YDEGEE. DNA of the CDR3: TGTGCCAGCAGCGCGGGACAGGGGGCTGAAGCTTTCTTT. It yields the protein CASSAGQGAEAFF.

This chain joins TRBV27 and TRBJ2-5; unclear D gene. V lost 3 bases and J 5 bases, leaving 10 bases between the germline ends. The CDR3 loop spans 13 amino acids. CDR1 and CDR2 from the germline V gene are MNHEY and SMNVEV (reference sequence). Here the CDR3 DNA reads TGTGCCAGCAGTTTTCTAAGCGACGAGACCCAGTACTTC. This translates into CASSFLSDETQYF.

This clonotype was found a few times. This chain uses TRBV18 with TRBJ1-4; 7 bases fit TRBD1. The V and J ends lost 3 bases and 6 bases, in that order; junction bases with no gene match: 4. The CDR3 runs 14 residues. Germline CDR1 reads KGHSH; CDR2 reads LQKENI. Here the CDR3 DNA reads TGTGCCAGCTCACCGGCACAGGGGTATGAAAAACTGTTTTTT. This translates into CASSPAQGYEKLFF.